This T cell receptor beta chain originates from a study of blood T cells in healthy people across ages. Findings and caveats of the study: CMV infection status of these donors was not known.

A note on this clonotype: Its antigen is not known.

The use of a sample-barcoded 5' primer and a J-beta primer mix characterized a second PCR of about 6 to 12 cycles. CDR3-containing paired-end reads numbering at least 2.5 million came from each sample. TCRdb processed the 5' RACE reads anew with MiXCR; each CDR3 protein has one entry. This sample has over a million distinct CDR3 sequences, with approximately 40% found just once. This CDR3 spans 14 amino acids. Germline V lookup: CDR1 MNHEY, CDR2 SVGEGT. V lost 6 bases and J 2 bases, leaving 12 bases between the germline ends. The clonotype was recovered from a woman between 18 and 29 years old in good health. Material for sequencing was blood. The chain recombines TRBV6-2 or TRBV6-3 with TRBJ2-3, with D perhaps TRBD1 or TRBD2 (5 bases each). The CDR3 DNA reads as TGTGCCAGCAGCAGGGACGGAAACACAGATACGCAGTATTTT. Protein sequence: CASSRDGNTDTQYF.